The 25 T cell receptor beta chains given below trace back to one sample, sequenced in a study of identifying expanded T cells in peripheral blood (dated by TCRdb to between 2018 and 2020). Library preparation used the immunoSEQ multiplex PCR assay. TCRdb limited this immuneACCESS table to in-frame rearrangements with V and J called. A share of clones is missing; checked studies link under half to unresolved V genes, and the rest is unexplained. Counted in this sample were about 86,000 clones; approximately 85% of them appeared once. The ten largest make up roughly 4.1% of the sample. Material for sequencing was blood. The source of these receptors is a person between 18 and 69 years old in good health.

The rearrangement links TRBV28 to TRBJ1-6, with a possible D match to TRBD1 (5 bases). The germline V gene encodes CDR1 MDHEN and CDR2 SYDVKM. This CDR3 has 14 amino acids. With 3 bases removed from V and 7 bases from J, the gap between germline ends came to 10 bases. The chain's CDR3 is CASSLGGGNSPLHF. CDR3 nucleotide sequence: TGTGCCAGCAGTTTGGGGGGAGGCAATTCACCCCTCCACTTT.

CDR3 DNA sequence: TGTGCCAGCAGGGGTGTTGGGGAGACCCAGTACTTC. Translation: CASRGVGETQYF. The gene calls are TRBV7-9 and TRBJ2-5; D is ambiguous. CDR3 size: 12 residues. CDR1 SEHNR and CDR2 FQNEAQ come from the germline V gene (reference sequence). The V end was cut by 6 bases, the J end by 5 bases, with 10 bases between.

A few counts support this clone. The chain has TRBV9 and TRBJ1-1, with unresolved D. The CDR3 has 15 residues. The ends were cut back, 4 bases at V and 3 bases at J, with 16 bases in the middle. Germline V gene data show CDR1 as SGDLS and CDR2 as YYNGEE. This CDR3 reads CASSLRPIMDTEAFF. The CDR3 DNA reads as TGTGCCAGCAGCTTGCGTCCTATAATGGACACTGAAGCTTTCTTT. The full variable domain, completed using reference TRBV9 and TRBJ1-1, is DSGVTQTPKHLITATGQRVTLRCSPRSGDLSVYWYQQSLDQGLQFLIQYYNGEERAKGNILERFSAQQFPDLHSELNLSSLELGDSALYFCASSLRPIMDTEAFFGQGTRLTVV.

The CDR3 DNA sequence: TGTGCCAGCAGCTTTAACAGGGCCAACACTGAAGCTTTCTTT. Translating gives CASSFNRANTEAFF. The J gene is TRBJ1-1, the V gene TRBV7-8; D may be TRBD1 (6 bases). V lost 3 bases to trimming and J lost 2 bases, with 10 bases between them. The CDR3 contains 14 residues. CDR1 and CDR2 from the germline V gene are SGHVS and FQNEAQ.

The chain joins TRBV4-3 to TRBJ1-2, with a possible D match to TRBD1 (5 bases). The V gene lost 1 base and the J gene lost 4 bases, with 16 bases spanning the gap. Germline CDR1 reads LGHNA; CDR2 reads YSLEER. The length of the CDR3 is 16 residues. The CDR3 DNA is TGCGCCAGCAGCCAAGCGGAGGCAGGGCCTCTCTATGGCTACACCTTC. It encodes CASSQAEAGPLYGYTF.

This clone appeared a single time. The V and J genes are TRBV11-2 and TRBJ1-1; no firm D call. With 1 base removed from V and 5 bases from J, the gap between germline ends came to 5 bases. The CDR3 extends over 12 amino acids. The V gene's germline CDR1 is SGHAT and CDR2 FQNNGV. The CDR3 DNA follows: TGTGCCAGCAGCTTAGTGGTGACTGAAGCTTTCTTT. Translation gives CASSLVVTEAFF.

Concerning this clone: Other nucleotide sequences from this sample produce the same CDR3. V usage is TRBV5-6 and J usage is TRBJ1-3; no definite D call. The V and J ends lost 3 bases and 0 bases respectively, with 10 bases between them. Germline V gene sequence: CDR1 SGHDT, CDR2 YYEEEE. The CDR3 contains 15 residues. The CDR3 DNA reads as TGTGCCAGCAGCTCTGGGCCGAACTCTGGAAACACCATATATTTT. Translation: CASSSGPNSGNTIYF.

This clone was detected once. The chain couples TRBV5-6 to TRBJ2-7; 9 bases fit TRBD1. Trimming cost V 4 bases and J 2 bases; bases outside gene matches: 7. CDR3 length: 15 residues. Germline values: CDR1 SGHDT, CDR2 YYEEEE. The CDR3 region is CASSPWTGEAYEQYF. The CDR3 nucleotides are TGTGCCAGCAGCCCTTGGACAGGGGAAGCCTACGAGCAGTACTTC.

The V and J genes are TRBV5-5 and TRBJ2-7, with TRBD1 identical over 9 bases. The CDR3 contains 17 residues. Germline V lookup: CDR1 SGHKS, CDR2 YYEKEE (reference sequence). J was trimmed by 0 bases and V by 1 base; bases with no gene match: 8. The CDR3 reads CASSLTTRDRVSYEQYF. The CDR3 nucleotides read TGTGCCAGCAGCTTGACGACCCGGGACAGGGTCTCCTACGAGCAGTACTTC.

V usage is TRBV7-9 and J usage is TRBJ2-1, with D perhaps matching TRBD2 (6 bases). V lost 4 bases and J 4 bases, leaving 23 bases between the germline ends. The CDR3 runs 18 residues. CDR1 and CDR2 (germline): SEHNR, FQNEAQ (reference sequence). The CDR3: CASSSPRRGGDRYNEQFF. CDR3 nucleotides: TGTGCCAGCAGCTCTCCTCGTCGGGGCGGGGATAGATACAATGAGCAGTTCTTC. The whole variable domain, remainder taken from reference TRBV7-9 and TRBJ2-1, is DTGVSQNPRHKITKRGQNVTFRCDPISEHNRLYWYRQTLGQGPEFLTYFQNEAQLEKSRLLSDRFSAERPKGSFSTLEIQRTEQGDSAMYLCASSSPRRGGDRYNEQFFGPGTRLTVL.

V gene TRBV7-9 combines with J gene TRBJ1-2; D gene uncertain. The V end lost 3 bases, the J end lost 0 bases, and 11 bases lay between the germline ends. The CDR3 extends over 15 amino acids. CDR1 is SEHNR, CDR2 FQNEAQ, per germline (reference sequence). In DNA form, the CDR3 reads TGTGCCAGCAGCTTGCCCCAGGCGCCTAACTATGGCTACACCTTC. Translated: CASSLPQAPNYGYTF.

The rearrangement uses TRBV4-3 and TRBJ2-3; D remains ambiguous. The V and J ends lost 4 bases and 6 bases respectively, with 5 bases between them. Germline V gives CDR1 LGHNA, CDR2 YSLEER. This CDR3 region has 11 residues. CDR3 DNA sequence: TGCGCCAGCAGCCTGGGGGATACGCAGTATTTT. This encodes CASSLGDTQYF.

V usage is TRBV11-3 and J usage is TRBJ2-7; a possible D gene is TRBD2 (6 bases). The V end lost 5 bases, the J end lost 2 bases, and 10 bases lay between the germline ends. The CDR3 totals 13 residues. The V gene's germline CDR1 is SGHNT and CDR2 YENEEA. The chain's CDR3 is CASSPPGAYEQYF. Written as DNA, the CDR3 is TGTGCCAGCAGCCCGCCGGGGGCCTACGAGCAGTACTTC.

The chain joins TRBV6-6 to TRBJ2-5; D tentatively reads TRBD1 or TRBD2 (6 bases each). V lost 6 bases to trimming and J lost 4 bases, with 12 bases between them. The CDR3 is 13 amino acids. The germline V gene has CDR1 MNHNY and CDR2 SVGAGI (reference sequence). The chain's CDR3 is CASSTWGAETQYF. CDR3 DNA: TGTGCCAGCAGCACATGGGGGGCAGAGACCCAGTACTTC.

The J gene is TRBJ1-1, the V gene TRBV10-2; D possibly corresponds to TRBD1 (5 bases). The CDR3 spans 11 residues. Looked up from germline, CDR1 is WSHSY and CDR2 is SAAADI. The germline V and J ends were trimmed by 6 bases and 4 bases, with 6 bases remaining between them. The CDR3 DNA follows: TGCGCCAGCAGCGGGGGCACTGAAGCTTTCTTT. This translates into CASSGGTEAFF.

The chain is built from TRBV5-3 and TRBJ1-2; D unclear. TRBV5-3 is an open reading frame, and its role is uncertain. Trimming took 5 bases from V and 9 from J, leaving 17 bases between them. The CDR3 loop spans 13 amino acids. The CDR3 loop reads CARSPGVWASYTF. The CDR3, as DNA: TGTGCCAGAAGTCCCGGAGTGTGGGCTAGCTACACCTTC.

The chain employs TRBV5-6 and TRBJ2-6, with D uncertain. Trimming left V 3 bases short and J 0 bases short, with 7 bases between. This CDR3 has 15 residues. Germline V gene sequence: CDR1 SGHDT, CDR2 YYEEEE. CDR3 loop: CASSWGPSGANVLTF. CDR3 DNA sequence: TGTGCCAGCAGCTGGGGTCCCTCTGGGGCCAACGTCCTGACTTTC.

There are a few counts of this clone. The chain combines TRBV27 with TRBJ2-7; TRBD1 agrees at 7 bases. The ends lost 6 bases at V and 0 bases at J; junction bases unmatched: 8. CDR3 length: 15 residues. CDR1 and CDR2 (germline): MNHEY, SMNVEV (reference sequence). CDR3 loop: CASRKGQTGSYEQYF. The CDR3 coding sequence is TGTGCCAGCAGGAAGGGACAGACCGGCTCCTACGAGCAGTACTTC.

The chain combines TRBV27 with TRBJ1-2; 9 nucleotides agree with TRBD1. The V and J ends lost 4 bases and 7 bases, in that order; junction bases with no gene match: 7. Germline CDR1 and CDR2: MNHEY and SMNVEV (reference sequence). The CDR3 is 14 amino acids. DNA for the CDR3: TGTGCCAGCAGTTCGTCCCGGGACAGGGTTGGCTACACCTTC. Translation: CASSSSRDRVGYTF.

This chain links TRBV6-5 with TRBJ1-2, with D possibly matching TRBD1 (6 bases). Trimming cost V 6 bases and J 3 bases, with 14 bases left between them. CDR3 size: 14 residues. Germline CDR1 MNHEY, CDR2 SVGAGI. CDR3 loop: CASRKQGDYYGYTF. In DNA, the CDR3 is TGTGCCAGCAGGAAACAGGGAGATTACTATGGCTACACCTTC.

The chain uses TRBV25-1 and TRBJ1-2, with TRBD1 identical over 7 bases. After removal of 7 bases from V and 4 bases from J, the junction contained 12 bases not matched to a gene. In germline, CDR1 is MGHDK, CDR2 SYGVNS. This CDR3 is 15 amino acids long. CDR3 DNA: TGTGCCAGCACCTCAGGGGGAGGGGGCAGCTATGGCTACACCTTC. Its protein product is CASTSGGGGSYGYTF.

The CDR3 reads CASSLGAGGAGTEAFF. The DNA of the CDR3 is TGTGCCAGCAGCTTAGGGGCGGGGGGCGCAGGAACTGAAGCTTTCTTT. This chain links TRBV11-1 with TRBJ1-1, with a possible D match to TRBD1 (6 bases). The CDR3 spans 16 residues. From germline, CDR1 is SGHAT and CDR2 FQDESV (reference sequence). Trimming shortened V by 1 base and J by 5 bases, and 17 bases separated the two germline ends.

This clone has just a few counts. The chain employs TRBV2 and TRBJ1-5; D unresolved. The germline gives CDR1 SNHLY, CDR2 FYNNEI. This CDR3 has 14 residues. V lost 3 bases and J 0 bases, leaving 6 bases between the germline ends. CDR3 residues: CASSEVNSNQPQHF. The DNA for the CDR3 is TGTGCCAGCAGTGAGGTAAATAGCAATCAGCCCCAGCATTTT.

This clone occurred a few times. The CDR3 spells CASSLSRGSGEAFF. As DNA, the CDR3 is TGTGCCAGCAGTTTATCGAGGGGGAGCGGTGAAGCTTTCTTT. This chain connects TRBV27 to TRBJ1-1; tentatively, D is TRBD1 (6 bases). The CDR3 spans 14 residues. Trimming took 0 bases from V and 7 from J, leaving 12 bases between them. Germline values: CDR1 MNHEY, CDR2 SMNVEV (reference sequence).

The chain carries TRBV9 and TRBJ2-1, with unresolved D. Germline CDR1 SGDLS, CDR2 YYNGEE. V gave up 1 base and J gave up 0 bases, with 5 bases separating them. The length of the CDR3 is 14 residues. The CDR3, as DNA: TGTGCCAGCAGCGTATCCGGCTCCTACAATGAGCAGTTCTTC. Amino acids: CASSVSGSYNEQFF.